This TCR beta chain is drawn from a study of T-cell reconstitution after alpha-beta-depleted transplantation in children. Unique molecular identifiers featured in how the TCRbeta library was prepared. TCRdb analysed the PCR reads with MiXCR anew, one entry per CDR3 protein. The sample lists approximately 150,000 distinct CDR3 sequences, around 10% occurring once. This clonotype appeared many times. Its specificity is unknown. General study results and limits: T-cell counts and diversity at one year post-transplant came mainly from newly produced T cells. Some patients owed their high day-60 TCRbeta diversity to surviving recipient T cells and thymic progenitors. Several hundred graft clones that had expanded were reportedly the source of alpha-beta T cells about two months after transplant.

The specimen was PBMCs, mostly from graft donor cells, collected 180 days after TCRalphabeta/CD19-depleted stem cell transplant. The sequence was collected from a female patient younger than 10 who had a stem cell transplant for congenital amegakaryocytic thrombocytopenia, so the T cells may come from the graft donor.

The CDR3 DNA reads as TGTGCCAGCTCACCAGGGGCAAGCATGAACACTGAAGCTTTCTTT. This encodes CASSPGASMNTEAFF. The chain carries TRBV18 and TRBJ1-1, with a possible D match to TRBD1 (5 bases). Between the trimmed V and J ends, which lost 2 bases and 0 bases, there was a span of 10 bases. This CDR3 is 15 amino acids long. Germline CDR1 KGHSH, CDR2 LQKENI.